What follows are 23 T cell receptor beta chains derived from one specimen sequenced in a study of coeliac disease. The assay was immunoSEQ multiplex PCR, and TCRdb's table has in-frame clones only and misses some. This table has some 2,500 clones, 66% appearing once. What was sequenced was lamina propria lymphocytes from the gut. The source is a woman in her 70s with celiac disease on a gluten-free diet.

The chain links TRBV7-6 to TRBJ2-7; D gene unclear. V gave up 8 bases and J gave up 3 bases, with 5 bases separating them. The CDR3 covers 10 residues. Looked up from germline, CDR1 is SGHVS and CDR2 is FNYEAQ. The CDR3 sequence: CASGNYEQYF. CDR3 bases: TGTGCCAGCGGCAACTACGAGCAGTACTTC.

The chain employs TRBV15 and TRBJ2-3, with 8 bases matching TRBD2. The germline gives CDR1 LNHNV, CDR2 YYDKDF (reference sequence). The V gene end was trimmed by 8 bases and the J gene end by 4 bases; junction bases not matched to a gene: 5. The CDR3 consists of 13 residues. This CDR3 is CATVAGGSDTQYF. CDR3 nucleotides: TGTGCCACCGTCGCGGGAGGATCAGATACGCAGTATTTT.

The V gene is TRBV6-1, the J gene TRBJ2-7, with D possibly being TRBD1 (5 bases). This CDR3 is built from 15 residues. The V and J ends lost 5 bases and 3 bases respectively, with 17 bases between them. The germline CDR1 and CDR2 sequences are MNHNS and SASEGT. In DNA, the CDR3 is TGTGCCAGCAGTCTCCATAGGGGCATCGGCTACGAGCAGTACGTC. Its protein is CASSLHRGIGYEQYV.

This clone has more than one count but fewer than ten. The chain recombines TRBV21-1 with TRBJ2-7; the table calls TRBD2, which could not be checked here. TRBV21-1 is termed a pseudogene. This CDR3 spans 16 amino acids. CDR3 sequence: CASRVLAGGPSHEQYV. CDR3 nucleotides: TGTGCCAGCAGAGTCCTAGCGGGAGGGCCCTCGCACGAGCAGTACGTC.

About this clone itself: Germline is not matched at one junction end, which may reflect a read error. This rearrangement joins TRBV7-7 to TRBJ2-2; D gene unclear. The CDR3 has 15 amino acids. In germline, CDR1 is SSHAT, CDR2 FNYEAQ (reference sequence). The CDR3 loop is CASSLGSLRTGELFF. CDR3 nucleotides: TGTGCTAGCAGCTTAGGAAGCTTACGGACCGGGGAGCTGTTTTTT. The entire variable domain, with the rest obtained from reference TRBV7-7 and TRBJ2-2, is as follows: GAGVSQSPRYKVTKRGQDVTLRCDPISSHATLYWYQQALGQGPEFLTYFNYEAQPDKSGLPSDRFSAERPEGSISTLTIQRTEQRDSAMYRCASSLGSLRTGELFFGEGSRLTVL.

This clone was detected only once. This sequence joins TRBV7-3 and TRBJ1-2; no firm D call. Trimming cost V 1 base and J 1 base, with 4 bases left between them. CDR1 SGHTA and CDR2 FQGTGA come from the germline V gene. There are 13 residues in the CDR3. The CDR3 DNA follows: TGTGCCAGCAGCTTAAGCGTTAACTATGGCTACACCTTC. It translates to CASSLSVNYGYTF.

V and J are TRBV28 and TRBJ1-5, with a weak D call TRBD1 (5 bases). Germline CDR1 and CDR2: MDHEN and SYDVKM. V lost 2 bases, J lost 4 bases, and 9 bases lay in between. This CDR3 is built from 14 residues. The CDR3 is CASSLQGWNQPQHF. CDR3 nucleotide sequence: TGTGCCAGCAGTTTACAGGGATGGAATCAGCCCCAGCATTTT. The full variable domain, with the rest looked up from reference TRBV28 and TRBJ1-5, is DVKVTQSSRYLVKRTGEKVFLECVQDMDHENMFWYRQDPGLGLRLIYFSYDVKMKEKGDIPEGYSVSREKKERFSLILESASTNQTSMYLCASSLQGWNQPQHFGDGTRLSIL.

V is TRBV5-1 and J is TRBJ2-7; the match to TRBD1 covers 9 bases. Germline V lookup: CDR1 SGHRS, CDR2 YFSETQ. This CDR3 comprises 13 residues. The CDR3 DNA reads TGTGCCAGCAGCTCGGGACAGGGCTACGAGCAGTACGTC. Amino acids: CASSSGQGYEQYV.

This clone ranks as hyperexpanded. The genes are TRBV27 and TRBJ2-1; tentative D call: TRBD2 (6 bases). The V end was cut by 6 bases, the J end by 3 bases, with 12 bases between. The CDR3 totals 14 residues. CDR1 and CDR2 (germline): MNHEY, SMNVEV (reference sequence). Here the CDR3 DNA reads TGTGCCAGCAGACCCGGGACTTACTACAATGAGCAGTTCTTC. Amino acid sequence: CASRPGTYYNEQFF.

CDR3 loop: CASSEVGTSGEETQYF. Here the CDR3 DNA reads TGTGCCAGCAGTGAAGTTGGGACTAGCGGAGAAGAGACCCAGTACTTC. The chain joins TRBV2 to TRBJ2-5, with 11 positions matching TRBD2. The V gene's germline CDR1 is SNHLY and CDR2 FYNNEI. The J segment lost 3 bases and the V segment lost 1 base, leaving 4 bases of the junction unmatched. This CDR3 has 16 residues.

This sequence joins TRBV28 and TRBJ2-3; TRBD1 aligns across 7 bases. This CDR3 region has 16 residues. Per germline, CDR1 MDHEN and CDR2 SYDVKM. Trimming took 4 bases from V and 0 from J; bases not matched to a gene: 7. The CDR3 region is CASSWYRGYSTDTQYF. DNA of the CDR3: TGTGCCAGCAGTTGGTACAGGGGATATAGCACAGATACGCAGTATTTT. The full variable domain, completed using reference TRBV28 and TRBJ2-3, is DVKVTQSSRYLVKRTGEKVFLECVQDMDHENMFWYRQDPGLGLRLIYFSYDVKMKEKGDIPEGYSVSREKKERFSLILESASTNQTSMYLCASSWYRGYSTDTQYFGPGTRLTVL.

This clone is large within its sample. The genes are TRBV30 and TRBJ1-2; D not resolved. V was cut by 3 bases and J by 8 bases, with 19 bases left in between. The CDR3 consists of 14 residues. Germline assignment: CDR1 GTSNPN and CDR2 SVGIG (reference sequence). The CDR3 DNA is TGTGCCTGGAGCCTCGGATTAGGACTGGGGGGCTACACCTTC. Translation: CAWSLGLGLGGYTF.

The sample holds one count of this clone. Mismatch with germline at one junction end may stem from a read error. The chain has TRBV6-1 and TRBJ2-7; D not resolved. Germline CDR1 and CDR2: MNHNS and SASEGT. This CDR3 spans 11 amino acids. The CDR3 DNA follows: TGTGCCAGCAGTGTAAACTACGAGCGGTACTTC. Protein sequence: CASSVNYERYF.

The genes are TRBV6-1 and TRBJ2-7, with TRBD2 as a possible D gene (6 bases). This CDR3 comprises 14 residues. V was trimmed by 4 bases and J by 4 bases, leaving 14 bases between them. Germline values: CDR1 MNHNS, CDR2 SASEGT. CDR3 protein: CASSGGGRIYEQYV. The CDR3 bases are TGTGCCAGCAGTGGGGGAGGTCGGATTTACGAGCAGTACGTC.

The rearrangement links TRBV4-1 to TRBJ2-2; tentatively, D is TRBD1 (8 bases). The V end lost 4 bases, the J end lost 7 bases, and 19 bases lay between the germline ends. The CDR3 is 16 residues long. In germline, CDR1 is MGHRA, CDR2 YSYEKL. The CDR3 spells CASSPRTGRVIGELFF. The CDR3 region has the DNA TGCGCCAGCAGCCCTCGGACAGGGAGGGTCATCGGGGAGCTGTTTTTT.

CDR3 sequence: CASNLADNEQFF. The CDR3 DNA reads as TGCGCCAGCAACCTAGCAGACAATGAGCAGTTCTTC. The chain recombines TRBV5-1 with TRBJ2-1; TRBD2 might be the D (5 bases). The CDR3 has 12 amino acids. Germline-derived CDR1 and CDR2 are SGHRS and YFSETQ. Trimming took 6 bases from V and 5 from J, leaving 9 bases between them.

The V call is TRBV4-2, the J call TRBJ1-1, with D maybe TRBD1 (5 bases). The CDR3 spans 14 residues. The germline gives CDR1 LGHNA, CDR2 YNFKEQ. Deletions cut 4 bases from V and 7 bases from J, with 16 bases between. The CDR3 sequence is CASSLRRGTGEAFF. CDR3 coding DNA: TGTGCCAGCAGCCTCCGGCGGGGGACCGGTGAAGCTTTCTTT.

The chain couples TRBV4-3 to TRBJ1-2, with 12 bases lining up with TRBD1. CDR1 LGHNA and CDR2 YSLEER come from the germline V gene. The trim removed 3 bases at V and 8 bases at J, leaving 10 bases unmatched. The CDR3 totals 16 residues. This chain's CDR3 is CASSHLRGQGAQGYTF. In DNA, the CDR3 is TGCGCCAGCAGCCACCTCCGGGGACAGGGGGCGCAAGGCTACACCTTC.

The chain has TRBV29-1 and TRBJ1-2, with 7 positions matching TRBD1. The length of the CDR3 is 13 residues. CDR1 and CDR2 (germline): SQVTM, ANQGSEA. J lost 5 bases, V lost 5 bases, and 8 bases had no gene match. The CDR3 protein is CSVTTGSGYGYTF. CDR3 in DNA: TGCAGCGTTACGACAGGGTCGGGGTATGGCTACACCTTC.

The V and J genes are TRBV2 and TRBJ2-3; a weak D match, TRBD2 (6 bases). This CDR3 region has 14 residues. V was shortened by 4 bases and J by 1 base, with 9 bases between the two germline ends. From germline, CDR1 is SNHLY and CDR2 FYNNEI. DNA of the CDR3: TGTGCCAGCAGTGGGTCTAGCGGCACAGATACGCAGTATTTT. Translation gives CASSGSSGTDTQYF.

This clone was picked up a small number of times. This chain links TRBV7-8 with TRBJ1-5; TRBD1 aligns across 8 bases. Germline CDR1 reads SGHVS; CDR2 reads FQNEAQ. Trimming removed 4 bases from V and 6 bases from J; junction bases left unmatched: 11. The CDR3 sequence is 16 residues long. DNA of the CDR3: TGTGCCAGCAGCTCAGGCGTAACAGGGGGTTTTCAGCCCCAGCATTTT. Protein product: CASSSGVTGGFQPQHF. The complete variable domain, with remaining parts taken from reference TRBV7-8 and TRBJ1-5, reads GAGVSQSPRYKVAKRGQDVALRCDPISGHVSLFWYQQALGQGPEFLTYFQNEAQLDKSGLPSDRFFAERPEGSVSTLKIQRTQQEDSAVYLCASSSGVTGGFQPQHFGDGTRLSIL.

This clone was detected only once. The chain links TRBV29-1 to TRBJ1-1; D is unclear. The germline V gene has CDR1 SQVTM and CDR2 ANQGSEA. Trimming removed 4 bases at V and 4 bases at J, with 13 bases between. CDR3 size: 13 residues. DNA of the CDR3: TGCAGCGTTGGTCTGCGGGGTGGCACTGAAGCTTTCTTT. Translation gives CSVGLRGGTEAFF. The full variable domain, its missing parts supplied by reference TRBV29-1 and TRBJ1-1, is SAVISQKPSRDICQRGTSLTIQCQVDSQVTMMFWYRQQPGQSLTLIATANQGSEATYESGFVIDKFPISRPNLTFSTLTVSNMSPEDSSIYLCSVGLRGGTEAFFGQGTRLTVV.

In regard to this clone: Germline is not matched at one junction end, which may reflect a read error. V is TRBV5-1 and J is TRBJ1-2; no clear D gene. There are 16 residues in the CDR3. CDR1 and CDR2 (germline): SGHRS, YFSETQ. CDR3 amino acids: CASSPWGGNGEYGYTF. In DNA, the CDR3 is TGTGCCAGCAGCCCTTGGGGTGGAAACGGGGAATATGGCTACACCTTC.